The 6 T cell receptor beta chains in this list originate from one sample, sequenced in a study of identical twins. From the 5' RACE reads, TCRdb called clonotypes with MiXCR, one entry per CDR3 protein. The data show 700,000 or so distinct CDR3 sequences, with 21% seen just once and approximately 4.3% held by the top ten. These data also featured in a second study, about T cells expressing NK-cell markers.

Sequencing was carried out using PBMCs. The receptor source for this set is a woman younger than 35 in good health.

The genes are TRBV5-1 and TRBJ2-3, with D perhaps given as TRBD1 or TRBD2 (5 bases each). From germline, CDR1 is SGHRS and CDR2 YFSETQ. The CDR3 sequence is 15 residues long. V lost 4 bases, J lost 0 bases, and 12 bases lay in between. CDR3: CASSRWDRSTDTQYF. The DNA for the CDR3 is TGCGCCAGCAGCCGGTGGGACCGTAGCACAGATACGCAGTATTTT.

The V call is TRBV20-1, the J call TRBJ2-5; D perhaps matches TRBD1 (6 bases). V lost 5 bases to trimming and J lost 8 bases, with 18 bases between them. The CDR3 loop spans 13 amino acids. CDR1 and CDR2 from the germline V gene are DFQATT and SNEGSKA (reference sequence). The CDR3 region has the DNA TGCAGTGCTGGGGACACCTCCTTTGGTACCCAGTACTTC. Amino acids: CSAGDTSFGTQYF.

The V call is TRBV2, the J call TRBJ2-5; 14 bases line up with TRBD2. The germline CDR1 and CDR2 sequences are SNHLY and FYNNEI. This CDR3 comprises 14 residues. Trimming cost V 11 bases and J 4 bases; bases outside gene matches: 6. The CDR3 region is CAGQGLAGAETQYF. Written as DNA, the CDR3 is TGTGCCGGGCAGGGACTAGCGGGGGCAGAGACCCAGTACTTC.

In this sample, this clonotype turned up a few times. The chain is built from TRBV5-1 and TRBJ2-3; D is undetermined. Germline V lookup: CDR1 SGHRS, CDR2 YFSETQ. The CDR3 covers 14 residues. V shed 4 bases and J shed 1 base, with 10 bases lying between them. The CDR3 DNA is TGCGCCAGCAGCGGACGCATCGGCACAGATACGCAGTATTTT. It translates to CASSGRIGTDTQYF.

This clonotype was seen a few times. This chain links TRBV29-1 with TRBJ2-7; the D gene is possibly TRBD2 (5 bases). The germline V gene encodes CDR1 SQVTM and CDR2 ANQGSEA. The length of the CDR3 is 11 residues. V was clipped by 5 bases and J by 6 bases, with 11 bases between them. CDR3 loop: CSVLDFSEQYF. The CDR3 DNA sequence: TGCAGCGTTCTGGACTTCTCCGAGCAGTACTTC.

This clonotype was counted only a few times. V and J are TRBV20-1 and TRBJ2-1; 12 bases align to TRBD2. The J segment lost 8 bases and the V segment lost 1 base, leaving 3 bases of the junction unmatched. Germline V gene data show CDR1 as DFQATT and CDR2 as SNEGSKA (reference sequence). This CDR3 is 14 amino acids long. CDR3 DNA sequence: TGCAGTGCTAGAGGGACTAGCGGGATAGATGAGCAGTTCTTC. This encodes CSARGTSGIDEQFF.